The entry that follows covers one T cell receptor (beta chain) sequence. The data originate from a study of blood T cell repertoires in COVID-19. The CDR3 has 18 amino acids. V gave up 3 bases and J gave up 6 bases; unmatched junction bases: 12. The authors' processing: The assay estimated nucleated cells by amplifying reference gene primers. Assay: immunoSEQ multiplex PCR; the TCRdb copy retains only in-frame clones and omits some. V, J and clone size were drawn from that table, and D and trimming were deduced from the DNA. There are about 52,000 clones in the sample; just under 90% occur only once, and approximately 8.1% lies in the top ten.

The clonotype was recovered from an elderly man with active or convalescent COVID-19. The chain recombines TRBV5-3 with TRBJ1-6, with TRBD1 identical over 10 bases. TRBV5-3 is treated as an ORF (open reading frame) with a function not yet certain. Specimen: peripheral blood. CDR3 residues: CARSCRDRGSRCNSPLHF. CDR3 sequence (DNA): TGTGCCAGAAGCTGCCGGGACAGGGGTTCTCGATGTAATTCACCCCTCCACTTT.